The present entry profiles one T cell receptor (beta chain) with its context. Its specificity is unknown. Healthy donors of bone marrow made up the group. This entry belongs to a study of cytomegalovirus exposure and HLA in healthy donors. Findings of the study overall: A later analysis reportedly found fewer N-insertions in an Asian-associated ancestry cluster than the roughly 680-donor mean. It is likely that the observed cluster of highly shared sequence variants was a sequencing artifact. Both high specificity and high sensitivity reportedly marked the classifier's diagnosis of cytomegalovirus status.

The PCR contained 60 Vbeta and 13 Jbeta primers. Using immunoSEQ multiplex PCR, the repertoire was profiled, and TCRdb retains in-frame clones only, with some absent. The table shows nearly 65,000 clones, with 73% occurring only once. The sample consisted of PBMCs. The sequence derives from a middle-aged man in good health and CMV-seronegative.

Here the CDR3 reads CASTPPGGRDGYTF. The CDR3 nucleotides are TGTGCCAGTACGCCCCCCGGGGGGCGAGATGGCTACACCTTC. The chain recombines TRBV13 with TRBJ1-2, with D possibly being TRBD1 (6 bases). Trimming removed 9 bases at V and 6 bases at J, with 20 bases between. Per the germline V gene, CDR1 is PRHDT and CDR2 is FYEKMQ (reference sequence). The CDR3 is 14 residues long.